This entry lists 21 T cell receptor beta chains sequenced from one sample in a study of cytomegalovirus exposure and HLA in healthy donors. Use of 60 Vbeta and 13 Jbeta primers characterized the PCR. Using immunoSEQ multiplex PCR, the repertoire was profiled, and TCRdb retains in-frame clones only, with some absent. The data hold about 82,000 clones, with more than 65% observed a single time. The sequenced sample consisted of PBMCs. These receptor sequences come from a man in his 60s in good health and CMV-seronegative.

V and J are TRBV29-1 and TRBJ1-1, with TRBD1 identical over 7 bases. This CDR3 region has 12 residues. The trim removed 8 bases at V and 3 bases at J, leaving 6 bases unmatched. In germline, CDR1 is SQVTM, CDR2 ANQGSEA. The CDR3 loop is CSTRQGDTEAFF. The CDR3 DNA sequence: TGCAGCACAAGACAGGGTGACACTGAAGCTTTCTTT. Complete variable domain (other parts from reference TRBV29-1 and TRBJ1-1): SAVISQKPSRDICQRGTSLTIQCQVDSQVTMMFWYRQQPGQSLTLIATANQGSEATYESGFVIDKFPISRPNLTFSTLTVSNMSPEDSSIYLCSTRQGDTEAFFGQGTRLTVV.

The CDR3 region is CASSATETDRTQFF. The CDR3 nucleotides read TGTGCCAGCAGCGCCACAGAGACCGACAGGACGCAGTTCTTC. The chain recombines TRBV6-5 with TRBJ2-1; tentatively, D is TRBD1 (6 bases). The length of the CDR3 is 14 residues. Between the trimmed V and J ends, which lost 6 bases and 12 bases, there was a span of 21 bases. In germline, CDR1 is MNHEY, CDR2 SVGAGI.

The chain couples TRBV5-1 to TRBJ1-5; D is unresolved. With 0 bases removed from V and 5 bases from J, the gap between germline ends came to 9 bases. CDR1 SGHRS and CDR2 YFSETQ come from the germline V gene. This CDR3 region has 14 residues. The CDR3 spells CASSLGGTDQPQHF. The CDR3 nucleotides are TGCGCCAGCAGCTTGGGAGGTACCGATCAGCCCCAGCATTTT.

This chain's CDR3 is CASSEGGVRDEQFF. DNA of the CDR3: TGTGCCAGCAGTGAAGGGGGGGTTAGGGATGAGCAGTTCTTC. The V and J genes are TRBV6-1 and TRBJ2-1; D might be TRBD2 (6 bases). The V end lost 1 base, the J end lost 8 bases, and 12 bases lay between the germline ends. The germline CDR1 and CDR2 sequences are MNHNS and SASEGT. The CDR3 is made up of 14 amino acids.

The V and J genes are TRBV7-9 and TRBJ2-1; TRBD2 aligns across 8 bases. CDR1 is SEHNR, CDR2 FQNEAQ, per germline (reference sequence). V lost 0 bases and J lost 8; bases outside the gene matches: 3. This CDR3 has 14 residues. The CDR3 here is CASSLATSDDEQFF. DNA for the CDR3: TGTGCCAGCAGCTTAGCGACTAGCGATGATGAGCAGTTCTTC.

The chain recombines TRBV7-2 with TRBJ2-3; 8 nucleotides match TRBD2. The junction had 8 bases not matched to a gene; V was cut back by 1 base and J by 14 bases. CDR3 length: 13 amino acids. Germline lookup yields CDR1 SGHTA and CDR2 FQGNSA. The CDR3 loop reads CASSLEGSLAGYF. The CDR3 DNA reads TGTGCCAGCAGCTTAGAAGGTTCTCTAGCGGGGTATTTT.

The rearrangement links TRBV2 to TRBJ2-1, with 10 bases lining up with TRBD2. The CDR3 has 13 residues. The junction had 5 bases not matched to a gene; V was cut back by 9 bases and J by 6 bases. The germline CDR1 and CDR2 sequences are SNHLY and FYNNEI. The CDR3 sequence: CARSGGAGNEQFF. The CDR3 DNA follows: TGTGCCAGAAGCGGGGGGGCCGGCAATGAGCAGTTCTTC.

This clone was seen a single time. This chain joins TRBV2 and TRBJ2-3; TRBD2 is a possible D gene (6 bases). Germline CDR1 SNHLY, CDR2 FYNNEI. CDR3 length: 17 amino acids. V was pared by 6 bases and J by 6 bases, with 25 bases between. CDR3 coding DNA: TGTGCCAGCAGGGGGGTCGGGAGAGCGGTTTCCTCGGATACGCAGTATTTT. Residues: CASRGVGRAVSSDTQYF.

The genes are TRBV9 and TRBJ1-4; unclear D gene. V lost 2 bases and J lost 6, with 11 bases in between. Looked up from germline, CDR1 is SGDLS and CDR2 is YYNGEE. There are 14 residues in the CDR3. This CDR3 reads CASSVGVGDEKLFF. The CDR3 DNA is TGTGCCAGCAGCGTCGGGGTGGGTGATGAAAAACTGTTTTTT.

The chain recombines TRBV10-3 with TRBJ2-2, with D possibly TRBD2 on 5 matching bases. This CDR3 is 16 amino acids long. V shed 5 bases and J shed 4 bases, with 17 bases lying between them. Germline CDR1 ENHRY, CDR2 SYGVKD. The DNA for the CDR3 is TGTGCCATCAGTTTTATGGAAGGTCGGGGCACCGGGGAGCTGTTTTTT. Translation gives CAISFMEGRGTGELFF.

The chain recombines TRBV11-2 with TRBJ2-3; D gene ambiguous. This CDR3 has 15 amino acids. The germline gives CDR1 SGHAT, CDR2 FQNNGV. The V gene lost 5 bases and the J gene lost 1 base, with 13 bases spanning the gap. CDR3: CASSPRVVGTDTQYF. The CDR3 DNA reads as TGTGCCAGCAGCCCTCGTGTCGTCGGCACAGATACGCAGTATTTT.

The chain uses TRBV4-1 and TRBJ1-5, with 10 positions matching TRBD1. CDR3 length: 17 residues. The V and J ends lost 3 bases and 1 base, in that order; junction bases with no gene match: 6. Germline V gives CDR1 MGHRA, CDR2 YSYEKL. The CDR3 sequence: CASSQLPGQGSNQPQHF. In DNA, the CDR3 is TGCGCCAGCAGCCAGCTCCCGGGACAGGGGAGCAATCAGCCCCAGCATTTT.

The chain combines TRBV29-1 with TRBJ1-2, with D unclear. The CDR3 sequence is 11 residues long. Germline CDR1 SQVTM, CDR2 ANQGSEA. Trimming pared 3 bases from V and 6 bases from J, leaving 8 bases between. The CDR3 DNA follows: TGCAGCGTTGAGGAGCCAGATGGCTACACCTTC. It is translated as CSVEEPDGYTF.

CDR3 in amino acids: CASSHLGTSAQETQYF. The CDR3 DNA reads TGCGCCAGCAGCCACCTAGGGACTAGCGCACAAGAGACCCAGTACTTC. This chain uses TRBV4-1 with TRBJ2-5, with TRBD2 identical over 10 bases. CDR3 length: 16 residues. CDR1 and CDR2 from the germline V gene are MGHRA and YSYEKL. Trimming at V came to 3 bases and at J to 2 bases, leaving 6 bases not matched to a gene.

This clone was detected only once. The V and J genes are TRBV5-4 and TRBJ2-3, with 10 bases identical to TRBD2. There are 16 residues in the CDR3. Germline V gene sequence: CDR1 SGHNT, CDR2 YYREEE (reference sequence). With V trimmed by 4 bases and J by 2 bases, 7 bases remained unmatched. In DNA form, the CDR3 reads TGTGCCAGCAGCGATGCTAGCGGGGGAACCACAGATACGCAGTATTTT. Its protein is CASSDASGGTTDTQYF.

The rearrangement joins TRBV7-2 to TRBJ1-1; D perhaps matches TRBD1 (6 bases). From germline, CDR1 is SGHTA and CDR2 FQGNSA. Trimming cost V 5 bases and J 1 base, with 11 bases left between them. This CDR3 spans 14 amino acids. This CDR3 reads CASSPGHGNTEAFF. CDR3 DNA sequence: TGTGCCAGCAGCCCGGGACACGGGAACACTGAAGCTTTCTTT.

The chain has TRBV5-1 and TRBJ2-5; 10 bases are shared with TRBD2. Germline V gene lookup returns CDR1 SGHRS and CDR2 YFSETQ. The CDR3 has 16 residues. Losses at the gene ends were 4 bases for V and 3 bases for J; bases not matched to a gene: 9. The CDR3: CASSRNIAGGKETQYF. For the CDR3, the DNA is TGCGCCAGCAGCCGAAATATAGCGGGGGGCAAAGAGACCCAGTACTTC.

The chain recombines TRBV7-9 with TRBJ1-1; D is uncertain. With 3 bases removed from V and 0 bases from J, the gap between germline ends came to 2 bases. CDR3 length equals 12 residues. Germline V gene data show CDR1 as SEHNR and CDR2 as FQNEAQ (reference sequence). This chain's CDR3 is CASSFMNTEAFF. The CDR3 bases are TGTGCCAGCAGCTTTATGAACACTGAAGCTTTCTTT.

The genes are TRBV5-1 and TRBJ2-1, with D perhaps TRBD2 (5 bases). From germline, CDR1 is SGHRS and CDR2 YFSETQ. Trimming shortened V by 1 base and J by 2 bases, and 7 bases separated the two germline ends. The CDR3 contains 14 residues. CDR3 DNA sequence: TGCGCCAGCAGCTTGAGCGGTACCTACAATGAGCAGTTCTTC. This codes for CASSLSGTYNEQFF.

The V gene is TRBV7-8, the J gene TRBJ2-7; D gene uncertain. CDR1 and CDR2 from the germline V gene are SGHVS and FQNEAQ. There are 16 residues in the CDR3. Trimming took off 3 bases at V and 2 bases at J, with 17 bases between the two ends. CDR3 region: CASSFETGPFTYEQYF. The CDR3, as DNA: TGTGCCAGCAGCTTTGAAACTGGGCCCTTCACCTACGAGCAGTACTTC.

The DNA for the CDR3 is TGTGCCAGCAGTTACTCGATACGGAGCTATGGCTACACCTTC. This sequence encodes CASSYSIRSYGYTF. V is TRBV6-5 and J is TRBJ1-2; the D is unclear. CDR3 length: 14 amino acids. CDR1 is MNHEY, CDR2 SVGAGI, per germline. Trimming cost V 0 bases and J 4 bases, with 9 bases left between them.